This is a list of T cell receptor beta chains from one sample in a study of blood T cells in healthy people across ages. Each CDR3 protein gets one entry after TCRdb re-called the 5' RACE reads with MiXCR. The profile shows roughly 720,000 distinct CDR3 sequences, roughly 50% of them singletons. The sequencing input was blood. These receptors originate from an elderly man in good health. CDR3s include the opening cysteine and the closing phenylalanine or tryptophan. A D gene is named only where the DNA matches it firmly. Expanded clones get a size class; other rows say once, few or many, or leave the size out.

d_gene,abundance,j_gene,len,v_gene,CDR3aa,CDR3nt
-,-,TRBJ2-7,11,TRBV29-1,CSVFLGIEQYF,TGCAGCGTTTTTCTGGGGATCGAGCAGTACTTC
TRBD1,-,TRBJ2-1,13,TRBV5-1,CASSRDRGFEQFF,TGCGCCAGCAGCCGGGACAGGGGGTTTGAGCAGTTCTTC
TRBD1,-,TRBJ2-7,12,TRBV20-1,CSADRGRDEQYF,TGCAGTGCGGACAGGGGAAGGGACGAGCAGTACTTC
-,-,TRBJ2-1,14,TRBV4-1,CASSQVIPSNEQFF,TGCGCCAGCAGCCAAGTTATTCCCTCCAATGAGCAGTTCTTC
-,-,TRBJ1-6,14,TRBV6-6,CASSYIGEDSPLHF,TGTGCCAGCAGTTACATCGGGGAAGATTCACCCCTCCACTTT
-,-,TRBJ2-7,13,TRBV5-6,CASSFDNPYEQYF,TGTGCCAGCAGCTTTGACAATCCCTACGAGCAGTACTTC
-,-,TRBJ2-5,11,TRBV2,CASAKKETQYF,TGTGCCAGCGCTAAAAAGGAGACCCAGTACTTC
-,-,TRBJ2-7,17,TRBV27,CASSLSSRGTVRYEQYF,TGTGCCAGCAGTTTATCGTCTAGAGGGACTGTCAGATACGAGCAGTACTTC
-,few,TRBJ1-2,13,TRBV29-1,CSAGTNANYGYTF,TGCAGCGCAGGGACCAACGCTAACTATGGCTACACCTTC
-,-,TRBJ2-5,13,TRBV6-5,CASSKRQQETQYF,TGTGCCAGCAGTAAGCGACAGCAAGAGACCCAGTACTTC
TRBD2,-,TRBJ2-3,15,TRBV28,CASLRLAGVSDTQYF,TGTGCCAGCCTCCGACTAGCGGGAGTTTCAGATACGCAGTATTTT
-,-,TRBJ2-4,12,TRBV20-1,CSAPRGGGEQYF,TGCAGTGCCCCGAGGGGGGGTGGGGAGCAGTACTTC
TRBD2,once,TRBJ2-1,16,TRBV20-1,CSAPQGGWGENNEQFF,TGCAGTGCTCCCCAGGGAGGGTGGGGGGAAAACAATGAGCAGTTCTTC
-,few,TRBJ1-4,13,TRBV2,CASRVYRREKLFF,TGTGCCAGCAGGGTTTACCGAAGGGAAAAACTGTTTTTT
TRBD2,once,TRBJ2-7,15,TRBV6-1,CASSGVSGQIYEQYF,TGTGCCAGCAGTGGTGTTAGCGGGCAGATCTACGAGCAGTACTTC
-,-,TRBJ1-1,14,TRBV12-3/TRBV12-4,CASSLFVRNTEAFF,TGTGCCAGCAGTCTCTTCGTGAGGAACACTGAAGCTTTCTTT
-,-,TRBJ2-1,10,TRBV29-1,CSVDPGEQFF,TGCAGCGTTGACCCCGGTGAGCAGTTCTTC
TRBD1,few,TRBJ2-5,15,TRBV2,CASSETYRGGETQYF,TGTGCCAGCAGTGAAACTTACAGGGGTGGGGAGACCCAGTACTTC
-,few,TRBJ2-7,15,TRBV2,CATTWGEAPRYEQYF,TGTGCCACTACTTGGGGGGAGGCGCCGAGATACGAGCAGTACTTC
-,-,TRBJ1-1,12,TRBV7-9,CASSLGQVEAFF,TGTGCCAGCAGCTTAGGACAGGTTGAAGCTTTCTTT
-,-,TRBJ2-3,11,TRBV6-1,CASNDRRYAYF,TGTGCCAGCAACGACAGGAGATACGCGTATTTT
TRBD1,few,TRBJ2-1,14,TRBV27,CASGAGQGYNEQFF,TGTGCCAGCGGAGCGGGACAGGGATACAATGAGCAGTTCTTC
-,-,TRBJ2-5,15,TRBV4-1,CASSQAVLGKETQYF,TGCGCCAGCAGCCAAGCTGTCCTGGGTAAAGAGACCCAGTACTTC
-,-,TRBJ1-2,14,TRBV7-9,CASSLYPWADGYTF,TGTGCCAGCAGCTTATACCCGTGGGCTGATGGCTACACCTTC
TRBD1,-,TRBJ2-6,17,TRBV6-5,CASSYGQGTAGANVLTF,TGTGCCAGCAGTTACGGACAGGGAACAGCTGGGGCCAACGTCCTGACTTTC
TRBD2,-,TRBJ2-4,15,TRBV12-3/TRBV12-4,CASSGSGEAKNIQYF,TGTGCCAGCAGTGGGAGCGGGGAGGCCAAAAACATTCAGTACTTC
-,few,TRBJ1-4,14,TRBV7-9,CASSVTLSNEKLFF,TGTGCCAGCAGCGTTACACTGAGTAATGAAAAACTGTTTTTT
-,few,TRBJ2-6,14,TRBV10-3,CAISESKAGAVLTF,TGTGCCATCAGTGAGTCGAAGGCAGGGGCCGTCCTGACTTTC
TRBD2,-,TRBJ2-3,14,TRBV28,CASSFVGAGGTQYF,TGTGCCAGCAGTTTCGTGGGGGCGGGAGGTACGCAGTATTTT
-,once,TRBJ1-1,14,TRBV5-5,CASSPGTGEGEAFF,TGTGCCAGCAGCCCAGGGACGGGAGAGGGTGAAGCTTTCTTT
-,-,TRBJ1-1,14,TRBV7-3,CASSLGAGYTEAFF,TGTGCCAGCAGCTTAGGAGCAGGGTACACTGAAGCTTTCTTT